The 26 T cell receptor beta chains given below trace back to one sample, sequenced in a study of identical twins. TCRdb re-called the 5' RACE reads through MiXCR, storing one row per CDR3 protein. The repertoire holds hundreds of thousands of distinct CDR3 sequences, with about 20% as singletons. These records were also assigned to another study, of T cells expressing NK-cell markers.

The sequenced material came from PBMCs. The receptors originated from a woman younger than 30 in good health.

The chain has TRBV14 and TRBJ2-1; 9 positions agree with TRBD2. CDR3 size: 14 residues. J gave up 9 bases and V 4 bases, and 7 bases lay outside the gene matches. CDR1 is SGHDN and CDR2 is FVKESK in the germline V gene. CDR3 sequence (DNA): TGTGCCAGCAGCCCCCATATAGCGGGAGCTGAGCAGTTCTTC. Translating gives CASSPHIAGAEQFF. The full variable domain, its missing parts supplied by reference TRBV14 and TRBJ2-1, is EAGVTQFPSHSVIEKGQTVTLRCDPISGHDNLYWYRRVMGKEIKFLLHFVKESKQDESGMPNNRFLAERTGGTYSTLKVQPAELEDSGVYFCASSPHIAGAEQFFGPGTRLTVL.

The gene calls are TRBV9 and TRBJ2-1; 8 bases are a match to TRBD2. CDR3 length: 13 residues. The ends lost 3 bases at V and 9 bases at J; junction bases unmatched: 5. CDR1 and CDR2 from the germline V gene are SGDLS and YYNGEE. The CDR3 DNA reads as TGTGCCAGCAGCGCCGGGGGGGGCGGTGAGCAGTTCTTC. This sequence encodes CASSAGGGGEQFF.

This clonotype came up many times. The gene calls are TRBV24-1 and TRBJ2-1, with D uncertain. Looked up from germline, CDR1 is KGHDR and CDR2 is SFDVKD. The V and J ends lost 1 base and 3 bases respectively, with 6 bases between them. CDR3 size: 14 residues. The CDR3 is CATSDFSFYNEQFF. CDR3 bases: TGTGCCACCAGTGATTTCTCCTTCTACAATGAGCAGTTCTTC.

As DNA, the CDR3 is TGCGCCAGCAGCTTGAGGTCACCGTCGTACGAGCAGTACTTC. It yields the protein CASSLRSPSYEQYF. This chain links TRBV5-1 with TRBJ2-7; no clear D gene. Per the germline V gene, CDR1 is SGHRS and CDR2 is YFSETQ. The CDR3 consists of 14 residues. The ends were cut back, 1 base at V and 4 bases at J, with 12 bases in the middle.

This clonotype was counted only a few times. V gene TRBV11-2 combines with J gene TRBJ2-1, with 14 bases identical to TRBD2. Per the germline V gene, CDR1 is SGHAT and CDR2 is FQNNGV. The CDR3 contains 18 residues. J was trimmed by 7 bases and V by 5 bases; bases with no gene match: 13. CDR3 bases: TGTGCCAGCAGCCCGAGACGACTAGCGGGAGGGCCCGGGAATGAGCAGTTCTTC. Residues: CASSPRRLAGGPGNEQFF.

The V call is TRBV5-1, the J call TRBJ2-5; 9 bases are shared with TRBD2. Looked up from germline, CDR1 is SGHRS and CDR2 is YFSETQ. Trimming at V came to 3 bases and at J to 4 bases, leaving 13 bases not matched to a gene. The CDR3 totals 17 residues. The CDR3 here is CASSSDGSGSERETQYF. In nucleotides, the CDR3 is TGCGCCAGCAGCTCCGATGGTAGCGGGAGTGAGAGAGAGACCCAGTACTTC.

This clonotype was seen a few times. This chain uses TRBV7-2 with TRBJ2-7, with no clear D. CDR1 SGHTA and CDR2 FQGNSA come from the germline V gene. V was trimmed by 5 bases and J by 4 bases, leaving 12 bases between them. The CDR3 has 13 amino acids. The CDR3 spells CASSMKVQYEQYF. Written as DNA, the CDR3 is TGTGCCAGCAGCATGAAGGTGCAGTACGAGCAGTACTTC.

The rearrangement joins TRBV25-1 to TRBJ2-1, with D perhaps assigned TRBD1 or TRBD2 (7 bases each). Germline V gives CDR1 MGHDK, CDR2 SYGVNS. V was trimmed by 7 bases and J by 6 bases, leaving 16 bases between them. The CDR3 is 14 residues long. CDR3 loop: CASKGAGAFNEQFF. In nucleotides, the CDR3 is TGTGCCAGCAAGGGGGCGGGGGCGTTCAATGAGCAGTTCTTC.

In this sample, this clonotype turned up a few times. The rearrangement uses TRBV6-5 and TRBJ2-7; no reliable D call. This CDR3 is built from 12 residues. Trimming left V 7 bases short and J 3 bases short, with 10 bases between. CDR1 MNHEY and CDR2 SVGAGI come from the germline V gene. CDR3: CASTSVGYEQYF. In DNA form, the CDR3 reads TGTGCCAGCACCAGCGTGGGCTACGAGCAGTACTTC.

Many counts were recorded for this clonotype. This chain joins TRBV6-5 and TRBJ2-3; tentative D call: TRBD1 (7 bases). The germline V gene has CDR1 MNHEY and CDR2 SVGAGI. The CDR3 length is 15 residues. V was clipped by 4 bases and J by 3 bases, with 14 bases between them. CDR3 region: CASSLMAGGTDTQYF. For the CDR3, the DNA is TGTGCCAGCAGTTTAATGGCAGGGGGGACAGATACGCAGTATTTT.

This clonotype was picked up a small number of times. The chain combines TRBV7-9 with TRBJ1-5; 7 nucleotides align to TRBD1. Germline trimming cut 0 bases from V and 5 bases from J; bases unmatched to any gene: 4. The CDR3 contains 15 residues. In germline, CDR1 is SEHNR, CDR2 FQNEAQ (reference sequence). The CDR3 reads CASSLADRAHQPQHF. The CDR3 DNA reads as TGTGCCAGCAGCTTAGCCGACAGGGCGCATCAGCCCCAGCATTTT.

The chain joins TRBV9 to TRBJ2-3; 8 positions match TRBD1. Germline CDR1 and CDR2: SGDLS and YYNGEE. The CDR3 runs to 15 residues. V dropped 4 bases and J dropped 4; count of bases not matched to a gene: 8. The CDR3 bases are TGTGCCAGCAGCTCCCAGGGGGCGCAGGCAGATACGCAGTATTTT. Translating gives CASSSQGAQADTQYF.

V and J are TRBV7-2 and TRBJ2-1; 10 bases are shared with TRBD2. The CDR3 extends over 15 amino acids. Trimming at V came to 4 bases and at J to 5 bases, leaving 5 bases not matched to a gene. Germline assignment: CDR1 SGHTA and CDR2 FQGNSA. The CDR3 reads CASSSQLAGNNEQFF. The CDR3 DNA sequence: TGTGCCAGCAGCTCCCAACTAGCGGGGAACAATGAGCAGTTCTTC.

At least ten counts were recorded for this clonotype. The rearrangement links TRBV29-1 to TRBJ2-6; D is unresolved. Trimming stripped 4 bases from V and 1 base from J, with 5 bases between. The V gene's germline CDR1 is SQVTM and CDR2 ANQGSEA. There are 13 residues in the CDR3. Written as DNA, the CDR3 is TGCAGCGTTGCGCGATCTGGGGCCAACGTCCTGACTTTC. Encoded protein: CSVARSGANVLTF.

The chain links TRBV7-2 to TRBJ2-3; 7 bases match TRBD2. J was trimmed by 6 bases and V by 4 bases; bases with no gene match: 16. Germline CDR1 SGHTA, CDR2 FQGNSA. CDR3 size: 17 residues. This CDR3 is CASSSGLFAGVRDTQYF. The DNA for the CDR3 is TGTGCCAGCAGCTCAGGGCTCTTTGCGGGAGTACGGGATACGCAGTATTTT.

This chain connects TRBV15 to TRBJ1-1; the D is unclear. This CDR3 region has 13 residues. Trimming removed 5 bases from V and 7 bases from J, with 14 bases in between. In germline, CDR1 is LNHNV, CDR2 YYDKDF (reference sequence). This CDR3 reads CATSPPEAGEAFF. The CDR3 DNA is TGTGCCACCAGCCCCCCGGAGGCTGGTGAAGCTTTCTTT. Complete variable domain (other parts from reference TRBV15 and TRBJ1-1): DAMVIQNPRYQVTQFGKPVTLSCSQTLNHNVMYWYQQKSSQAPKLLFHYYDKDFNNEADTPDNFQSRRPNTSFCFLDIRSPGLGDTAMYLCATSPPEAGEAFFGQGTRLTVV.

This chain connects TRBV29-1 to TRBJ2-1; 13 bases line up with TRBD2. CDR1 is SQVTM and CDR2 is ANQGSEA in the germline V gene. With 4 bases clipped from V and 8 bases from J, the junction kept 11 bases outside the gene matches. This CDR3 has 16 amino acids. The CDR3 coding sequence is TGCAGCGTTGGCTCCCCGGGACTAGCGGGAACCGATGAGCAGTTCTTC. It is translated as CSVGSPGLAGTDEQFF.

The chain couples TRBV10-3 to TRBJ2-1; TRBD1 is a possible D gene (5 bases). Germline loops: CDR1 ENHRY, CDR2 SYGVKD. V lost 6 bases and J 4 bases, leaving 16 bases between the germline ends. The CDR3 is 15 amino acids. The CDR3 nucleotides are TGTGCCATCAGGGAGACAGCAACCTCTTACAATGAGCAGTTCTTC. Translating it yields CAIRETATSYNEQFF.

This clonotype was seen a handful of times. The V call is TRBV29-1, the J call TRBJ2-7, with D tentatively TRBD1 (5 bases). Germline V gene sequence: CDR1 SQVTM, CDR2 ANQGSEA. V was clipped by 0 bases and J by 1 base, with 13 bases between them. The CDR3 contains 15 residues. CDR3 in DNA: TGCAGCGTTGAAGATCGGGCAGGGTTATCCTACGAGCAGTACTTC. Its translation: CSVEDRAGLSYEQYF.

This clonotype was counted a few times. The V and J genes are TRBV6-5 and TRBJ2-4, with a tentative D call TRBD1 (5 bases). CDR1 and CDR2 (germline): MNHEY, SVGAGI. The CDR3 loop spans 15 amino acids. Between the trimmed V and J ends, which lost 2 bases and 6 bases, there was a span of 14 bases. The CDR3 DNA reads as TGTGCCAGCAGTTACGATTTCGGTAGGGGAAACATTCAGTACTTC. Protein: CASSYDFGRGNIQYF.

The chain links TRBV7-2 to TRBJ2-1; a possible D gene is TRBD1 (6 bases). The CDR3 has 13 residues. V lost 8 bases, J lost 4 bases, and 12 bases lay in between. The germline CDR1 and CDR2 sequences are SGHTA and FQGNSA. Here the CDR3 reads CASGQTQYNEQFF. The CDR3 DNA is TGTGCCAGCGGACAGACTCAATACAATGAGCAGTTCTTC.

The table lists this clonotype with a few counts. This chain joins TRBV12-3 or TRBV12-4 and TRBJ2-1, with TRBD1 matching over 11 bases. This CDR3 is 18 amino acids long. The ends lost 7 bases at V and 2 bases at J; junction bases unmatched: 13. The DNA for the CDR3 is TGTGCCAGCACCGGCCCCGGTACGGGACAGGGGGCCTACAATGAGCAGTTCTTC. Amino acid sequence: CASTGPGTGQGAYNEQFF.

The chain links TRBV7-2 to TRBJ2-5, with no clear D. V gave up 4 bases and J gave up 2 bases, with 17 bases separating them. Germline CDR1 SGHTA, CDR2 FQGNSA. The CDR3 covers 16 residues. This CDR3 is CASSSFLTEIQETQYF. The DNA for the CDR3 is TGTGCCAGCAGCTCCTTCCTGACGGAGATTCAAGAGACCCAGTACTTC.

This clonotype was seen more than once but under ten times. This sequence joins TRBV25-1 and TRBJ1-6; D is unresolved. There are 14 residues in the CDR3. Germline CDR1 reads MGHDK; CDR2 reads SYGVNS. V lost 5 bases and J 7 bases, leaving 12 bases between the germline ends. The CDR3 spells CASSRPERNSPLHF. In nucleotides, the CDR3 is TGTGCCAGCAGTAGGCCGGAACGAAATTCACCCCTCCACTTT.

The rearrangement joins TRBV12-3 or TRBV12-4 to TRBJ2-2; D remains unclear. The V and J ends lost 3 bases and 7 bases respectively, with 15 bases between them. There are 15 residues in the CDR3. This CDR3 is CASSLGLWAGGELFF. CDR3 nucleotide sequence: TGTGCCAGCAGTTTGGGCCTTTGGGCCGGCGGGGAGCTGTTTTTT.

There are a few counts of this clonotype. This chain connects TRBV5-1 to TRBJ1-1; D is unclear. There are 13 residues in the CDR3. V lost 4 bases, J lost 1 base, and 8 bases lay in between. Germline V gene sequence: CDR1 SGHRS, CDR2 YFSETQ. The CDR3 sequence: CASSPWENTEAFF. The CDR3 DNA reads as TGCGCCAGCAGCCCGTGGGAGAACACTGAAGCTTTCTTT.